The clone carrying this T cell receptor beta chain was counted only a few times. Its cognate antigen is unknown. TCRdb re-analysed the reads in MiXCR, keeping a single row per CDR3 protein. Among around 310,000 distinct CDR3 sequences, approximately 32% were seen once, and the ten largest hold around 18%. CDR3 length: 14 residues. CDR1 SGHVS and CDR2 FNYEAQ come from the germline V gene. Deletions cut 5 bases from V and 1 base from J, with 12 bases between. This entry is derived from a study of T cell repertoires in cytomegalovirus infection. At the level of the study: Public TCR beta signatures marked donors with CMV infection and the matching HLA.

The chain uses TRBV7-6 and TRBJ2-7; D is undetermined. This sequence was found in a human donor in good health (CMV status not recorded). Some clones in this sample may be carry-over from other donors' samples. The sample here was cultured PBMCs, taken from culture after CMV antigen stimulation. The CDR3 DNA reads as TGTGCCAGCAGCAGTACACGGTCTTCCTACGAGCAGTACTTC. The encoded protein is CASSSTRSSYEQYF.